The subject of this entry is one T cell receptor beta chain. The antigen is not known. The sample belongs to a study of T cell responses to AZD1222 COVID-19 vaccine. Study-level results: Donors were largely white British and mainly female; clonal diversity was possibly underestimated.

Libraries were prepared by immunoSEQ multiplex PCR; TCRdb keeps only in-frame clonotypes and omits some of them. Here the sample spans roughly 150,000 clones, approximately 88% being singletons. V was trimmed by 3 bases and J by 1 base, leaving 12 bases between them. The germline CDR1 and CDR2 sequences are LNHDA and SQIVND (reference sequence). The CDR3 extends over 15 amino acids. This sample comprised peripheral blood, obtained on day 0 of AZD1222 vaccination. The clonotype was recovered from an adult in good health. The genes are TRBV19 and TRBJ2-5, with D maybe TRBD1 (5 bases). CDR3 in DNA: TGTGCCAGTAGTATGCGGAGACAGCTCCAAGAGACCCAGTACTTC. It codes for CASSMRRQLQETQYF.